The sequence of this TCR beta chain was determined in a study of blood T cell repertoires in COVID-19. The study recruited people aged roughly 18 to 95 years across 24 US areas. Methods used by the authors: Reference gene primer amplification in the assay estimated nucleated cell counts. Here immunoSEQ multiplex PCR was the method, and the copy in TCRdb shows in-frame clones only, minus some. V, J and clone size derive from that table, while D and trimming were established from the DNA sequence. The sample has 450,000 to 500,000 clones; 75% to 90% are singletons. V lost 4 bases to trimming and J lost 2 bases, with 7 bases between them. The germline gives CDR1 WNHNN, CDR2 SYGVQD (reference sequence). The CDR3 spans 13 residues.

The sample comprised PBMCs or T cells enriched from blood (not recorded which). The J gene is TRBJ2-3, the V gene TRBV10-1, with no clear D. This TCR was recovered from an older woman who had recovered from COVID-19. CDR3 nucleotide sequence: TGCGCCAGCAGTGGATGGCCCACAGATACGCAGTATTTT. Encoded protein: CASSGWPTDTQYF.